These 18 T cell receptor beta chains came from one sample sequenced in a study of blood T cell repertoires in COVID-19. Method: immunoSEQ multiplex PCR; TCRdb's copy keeps in-frame clones and lacks some. The repertoire holds approximately 360,000 clones, roughly four fifths seen once, with about 4.8% in the top ten. Sequencing was carried out using PBMCs or T cells enriched from blood (not recorded which). Receptors were obtained from a woman between 50 and 59 years old who had recovered from COVID-19.

This clone was seen a single time. CDR3 protein: CASSYYTSGQGSQNIQYF. CDR3 sequence (DNA): TGTGCCAGTAGTTATTACACCTCGGGACAGGGGAGTCAAAACATTCAGTACTTC. J is TRBJ2-4 and V is TRBV19, with 10 nucleotides matching TRBD1. J was trimmed by 5 bases and V by 5 bases; bases with no gene match: 15. The CDR3 sequence is 18 residues long. Germline assignment: CDR1 LNHDA and CDR2 SQIVND (reference sequence). Filled out from reference TRBV19 and TRBJ2-4, the complete variable domain reads DGGITQSPKYLFRKEGQNVTLSCEQNLNHDAMYWYRQDPGQGLRLIYYSQIVNDFQKGDIAEGYSVSREKKESFPLTVTSAQKNPTAFYLCASSYYTSGQGSQNIQYFGAGTRLSVL.

This chain connects TRBV6-1 to TRBJ1-1; D is perhaps TRBD1 (5 bases). The CDR3 totals 13 residues. Germline V CDR1 and CDR2: MNHNS, SASEGT. V shed 3 bases and J shed 0 bases, with 5 bases lying between them. CDR3 amino acids: CASSETVNTEAFF. CDR3 bases: TGTGCCAGCAGTGAGACAGTGAACACTGAAGCTTTCTTT.

The chain links TRBV18 to TRBJ2-2; 7 bases match TRBD1. Germline V gene data show CDR1 as KGHSH and CDR2 as LQKENI. This CDR3 has 16 residues. The V segment lost 5 bases and the J segment 0 bases; nucleotides outside the gene matches: 6. DNA of the CDR3: TGTGCCAGCTCAACGGACAGGCCCCCGAACACCGGGGAGCTGTTTTTT. This sequence encodes CASSTDRPPNTGELFF.

CDR3 amino acids: CASSQTGTRGEGYTF. CDR3 bases: TGTGCCAGCAGCCAAACCGGGACTAGGGGCGAGGGCTACACCTTC. The chain links TRBV4-2 to TRBJ1-2; D is perhaps TRBD1 (5 bases). The CDR3 consists of 15 residues. V lost 2 bases and J 8 bases, leaving 18 bases between the germline ends. The germline V gene encodes CDR1 LGHNA and CDR2 YNFKEQ.

Only one count was recorded for this clone. As DNA, the CDR3 is TGTGCCTGGAGTCAGGACTCCGGACGGTACAATGAGCAGTTCTTC. The encoded protein is CAWSQDSGRYNEQFF. This sequence joins TRBV30 and TRBJ2-1; perhaps TRBD2 as D (5 bases). V was shortened by 2 bases and J by 4 bases, with 15 bases between the two germline ends. This CDR3 spans 15 amino acids. Germline CDR1 and CDR2: GTSNPN and SVGIG (reference sequence).

V usage is TRBV30 and J usage is TRBJ1-1; 9 bases align to TRBD1. The CDR3 loop spans 17 amino acids. Germline assignment: CDR1 GTSNPN and CDR2 SVGIG (reference sequence). Trimming at V came to 6 bases and at J to 3 bases, leaving 17 bases not matched to a gene. This CDR3 reads CACKAKRDRAEHTEAFF. CDR3 in DNA: TGTGCCTGCAAGGCTAAACGGGACAGGGCAGAACACACTGAAGCTTTCTTT.

The V call is TRBV9, the J call TRBJ1-6, with TRBD1 matching over 11 bases. Trimming cost V 3 bases and J 8 bases; bases outside gene matches: 10. Germline CDR1 SGDLS, CDR2 YYNGEE. This CDR3 is built from 17 residues. CDR3 amino acids: CASSAGQGEVLDSPLHF. The CDR3 coding sequence is TGTGCCAGCAGCGCGGGACAGGGGGAAGTACTCGATTCACCCCTCCACTTT.

The rearrangement links TRBV28 to TRBJ1-5; TRBD1 matches 9 bases. Trimming at V came to 6 bases and at J to 0 bases, leaving 6 bases not matched to a gene. Per the germline V gene, CDR1 is MDHEN and CDR2 is SYDVKM. The CDR3 is 16 residues long. CDR3 residues: CASRAQGAGSNQPQHF. The CDR3 region has the DNA TGTGCCAGCAGGGCACAGGGGGCAGGTAGCAATCAGCCCCAGCATTTT. Using reference TRBV28 and TRBJ1-5 for the parts outside the CDR3, the full variable domain is DVKVTQSSRYLVKRTGEKVFLECVQDMDHENMFWYRQDPGLGLRLIYFSYDVKMKEKGDIPEGYSVSREKKERFSLILESASTNQTSMYLCASRAQGAGSNQPQHFGDGTRLSIL.

The chain couples TRBV5-6 to TRBJ2-7, with 9 bases matching TRBD2. Germline-derived CDR1 and CDR2 are SGHDT and YYEEEE. CDR3 length equals 19 residues. Trimming cost V 1 base and J 5 bases; bases outside gene matches: 19. CDR3: CASSLLIAGGLAGYHEQYF. The CDR3 DNA reads as TGTGCCAGCAGCTTGCTAATCGCCGGGGGGCTAGCGGGGTATCACGAGCAGTACTTC. The whole variable domain, remainder taken from reference TRBV5-6 and TRBJ2-7, is DAGVTQSPTHLIKTRGQQVTLRCSPKSGHDTVSWYQQALGQGPQFIFQYYEEEERQRGNFPDRFSGHQFPNYSSELNVNALLLGDSALYLCASSLLIAGGLAGYHEQYFGPGTRLTVT.

V is TRBV28 and J is TRBJ1-4; TRBD1 might be the D (6 bases). CDR3 length equals 12 residues. V was pared by 4 bases and J by 16 bases, with 16 bases between. The germline V gene encodes CDR1 MDHEN and CDR2 SYDVKM. The CDR3 sequence: CASSSQGKTPFF. The CDR3 DNA is TGTGCCAGCAGTTCCCAGGGGAAAACTCCGTTTTTT.

The genes are TRBV19 and TRBJ1-2; 8 nucleotides align to TRBD1. V was clipped by 10 bases and J by 3 bases; unmatched bases: 4. Germline values: CDR1 LNHDA, CDR2 SQIVND (reference sequence). This CDR3 comprises 12 residues. The DNA of the CDR3 is TGTGCCATCAAACAGGGGGACTATGGCTACACCTTC. This encodes CAIKQGDYGYTF. The variable domain in full, completed from reference TRBV19 and TRBJ1-2, reads DGGITQSPKYLFRKEGQNVTLSCEQNLNHDAMYWYRQDPGQGLRLIYYSQIVNDFQKGDIAEGYSVSREKKESFPLTVTSAQKNPTAFYLCAIKQGDYGYTFGSGTRLTVV.

The chain is built from TRBV5-5 and TRBJ1-5; maybe TRBD1 (5 bases). CDR1 and CDR2 (germline): SGHKS, YYEKEE (reference sequence). The length of the CDR3 is 15 residues. V was cut by 4 bases and J by 3 bases, with 14 bases left in between. The CDR3 sequence: CASSPNPQANQPQHF. Written as DNA, the CDR3 is TGTGCCAGCAGCCCGAACCCACAGGCCAATCAGCCCCAGCATTTT.

This sequence joins TRBV18 and TRBJ1-6; D is perhaps TRBD1 (6 bases). This CDR3 comprises 15 residues. Germline values: CDR1 KGHSH, CDR2 LQKENI. The ends were cut back, 6 bases at V and 9 bases at J, with 18 bases in the middle. The CDR3 nucleotides read TGTGCCAGCTCGGAACAGGGAGGGATAGGTTCACCCCTCCACTTT. Translation gives CASSEQGGIGSPLHF.

V is TRBV5-1 and J is TRBJ2-7; TRBD1 matches 8 bases. V shed 3 bases, J shed 2 bases, and the junction held 4 bases outside the gene matches. The V gene's germline CDR1 is SGHRS and CDR2 YFSETQ. There are 14 residues in the CDR3. The CDR3 coding sequence is TGCGCCAGCAGCTGGGGGGACAGGACCTACGAGCAGTACTTC. Translation gives CASSWGDRTYEQYF.

The CDR3, as DNA: TGCGCCAGCAGGCTCACAGGGGTTAATGAAAAACTGTTTTTT. It encodes CASRLTGVNEKLFF. The V call is TRBV5-1, the J call TRBJ1-4; 7 bases are a match to TRBD1. Germline trimming cut 5 bases from V and 4 bases from J; bases unmatched to any gene: 5. Germline CDR1 and CDR2: SGHRS and YFSETQ. The CDR3 extends over 14 amino acids.

The chain joins TRBV5-1 to TRBJ2-1; 9 bases match TRBD2. With V trimmed by 0 bases and J by 7 bases, 5 bases remained unmatched. Germline loops: CDR1 SGHRS, CDR2 YFSETQ. The CDR3 length is 15 residues. For the CDR3, the DNA is TGCGCCAGCAGCTTGGTAGCGGGAGTACGAAATGAGCAGTTCTTC. Its protein product is CASSLVAGVRNEQFF.

The rearrangement links TRBV7-2 to TRBJ1-2, with 12 bases identical to TRBD1. Trimming took 5 bases from V and 3 from J; bases not matched to a gene: 4. The germline CDR1 and CDR2 sequences are SGHTA and FQGNSA. The CDR3 sequence is 15 residues long. Here the CDR3 DNA reads TGTGCCAGCAGCGGGTGGGACAGGGGGCACTATGGCTACACCTTC. This codes for CASSGWDRGHYGYTF. The entire variable domain, with the rest obtained from reference TRBV7-2 and TRBJ1-2, is as follows: GAGVSQSPSNKVTEKGKDVELRCDPISGHTALYWYRQSLGQGLEFLIYFQGNSAPDKSGLPSDRFSAERTGGSVSTLTIQRTQQEDSAVYLCASSGWDRGHYGYTFGSGTRLTVV.

The chain combines TRBV19 with TRBJ2-7; a weak D match, TRBD2 (6 bases). The germline CDR1 and CDR2 sequences are LNHDA and SQIVND (reference sequence). With 1 base removed from V and 0 bases from J, the gap between germline ends came to 16 bases. The length of the CDR3 is 17 residues. The CDR3 spells CASSIAAGGTSSYEQYF. CDR3 bases: TGTGCCAGTAGTATAGCCGCCGGGGGAACCAGCTCCTACGAGCAGTACTTC.